Below are 13 T cell receptor beta chains sequenced from a single sample in a study of T cells in Graves' hyperthyroidism and ophthalmopathy. Researchers amplified the TCR beta CDR3 regions from RNA transcripts. Using the HTBI primer set, a first-round RT-PCR was run on the TCR CDR3. TCRdb processed the multiplex PCR reads anew with MiXCR; each CDR3 protein has one entry. The sample yields 700,000 or so distinct CDR3 sequences, about 16% seen once. Sequenced: blood. The receptor set was obtained from a man aged 18 to 35 with Graves' hyperthyroidism.

The chain joins TRBV20-1 to TRBJ1-1; D is unresolved. V was clipped by 6 bases and J by 6 bases, with 8 bases between them. The CDR3 is 10 amino acids. Looked up from germline, CDR1 is DFQATT and CDR2 is SNEGSKA (reference sequence). The CDR3 loop is CSAKRAEAFF. CDR3 DNA: TGCAGTGCCAAGAGGGCTGAAGCTTTCTTT.

The chain links TRBV5-1 to TRBJ2-5, with 7 bases lining up with TRBD2. Looked up from germline, CDR1 is SGHRS and CDR2 is YFSETQ. The J segment lost 0 bases and the V segment lost 9 bases, leaving 8 bases of the junction unmatched. The CDR3 runs to 14 residues. This CDR3 reads CATSAAGDQETQYF. The CDR3 nucleotides are TGCGCCACCTCCGCGGCGGGGGACCAAGAGACCCAGTACTTC.

Many counts were recorded for this clonotype. The chain uses TRBV2 and TRBJ2-7; tentative D call: TRBD2 (6 bases). Deletions cut 4 bases from V and 2 bases from J, with 12 bases between. Germline V gene lookup returns CDR1 SNHLY and CDR2 FYNNEI. This CDR3 has 14 amino acids. The CDR3 DNA is TGTGCCAGCAGTGTCGGAGGGACCACCTACGAGCAGTACTTC. Protein: CASSVGGTTYEQYF.

The J gene is TRBJ2-7, the V gene TRBV20-1, with D perhaps matching TRBD1 (6 bases). The germline V gene has CDR1 DFQATT and CDR2 SNEGSKA (reference sequence). V lost 4 bases and J lost 2, with 12 bases in between. The CDR3 totals 13 residues. CDR3 sequence (DNA): TGCAGTGCTAAAGGGGGTCAGACCTACGAGCAGTACTTC. Translating it yields CSAKGGQTYEQYF.

A word on this clonotype: Possible read error: a much larger clone is one base away. The chain couples TRBV2 to TRBJ2-4, with D perhaps TRBD2 (5 bases). In germline, CDR1 is SNHLY, CDR2 FYNNEI. CDR3 length: 13 amino acids. As DNA, the CDR3 is TGTGCCTGCAGTGGGAGCCCCAGGAACATTCAGTACTTC. This gives the protein CACSGSPRNIQYF.

This clonotype has just a few counts. This chain joins TRBV10-3 and TRBJ2-7; D remains ambiguous. The germline V and J ends were trimmed by 3 bases and 4 bases, with 13 bases remaining between them. The V gene's germline CDR1 is ENHRY and CDR2 SYGVKD. The CDR3 covers 14 residues. DNA of the CDR3: TGTGCCATCAGTGATGTGCAATCCAGGTACGAGCAGTACTTC. This codes for CAISDVQSRYEQYF.

This chain uses TRBV20-1 with TRBJ2-1; the D gene is possibly TRBD1 (6 bases). The CDR3 contains 16 residues. CDR1 is DFQATT and CDR2 is SNEGSKA in the germline V gene (reference sequence). V shed 3 bases and J shed 0 bases, with 15 bases lying between them. The CDR3 loop is CSARGAGAHSYNEQFF. DNA for the CDR3: TGCAGTGCTAGGGGGGCTGGCGCTCACTCCTACAATGAGCAGTTCTTC.

This clonotype was seen a handful of times. The chain couples TRBV9 to TRBJ1-3; D gene uncertain. V was pared by 0 bases and J by 4 bases, with 11 bases between. Per the germline V gene, CDR1 is SGDLS and CDR2 is YYNGEE. This CDR3 comprises 15 residues. DNA for the CDR3: TGTGCCAGCAGCGTAGACCCAAGGAGGGGAAACACCATATATTTT. Protein sequence: CASSVDPRRGNTIYF. Variable domain in full (rest from reference TRBV9 and TRBJ1-3): DSGVTQTPKHLITATGQRVTLRCSPRSGDLSVYWYQQSLDQGLQFLIQYYNGEERAKGNILERFSAQQFPDLHSELNLSSLELGDSALYFCASSVDPRRGNTIYFGEGSWLTVV.

This rearrangement joins TRBV27 to TRBJ2-1, with D possibly called TRBD1 or TRBD2 (5 bases each). V was shortened by 6 bases and J by 13 bases, with 19 bases between the two germline ends. CDR3 length: 13 residues. In germline, CDR1 is MNHEY, CDR2 SMNVEV (reference sequence). CDR3 protein: CASRTRVRETQFF. The CDR3 bases are TGTGCCAGCAGGACGAGGGTCAGGGAGACCCAGTTCTTC.

This clonotype was detected ten times or more. The V call is TRBV3-1, the J call TRBJ2-3, with 7 bases matching TRBD2. This CDR3 has 16 residues. Germline assignment: CDR1 LGHDT and CDR2 YNNKEL (reference sequence). J gave up 0 bases and V 5 bases, and 8 bases lay outside the gene matches. The CDR3 loop is CASSSDLAASTDTQYF. In nucleotides, the CDR3 is TGTGCCAGCAGCTCAGACCTAGCGGCTAGCACAGATACGCAGTATTTT.

V gene TRBV28 combines with J gene TRBJ2-1; 14 bases line up with TRBD2. Germline V gene sequence: CDR1 MDHEN, CDR2 SYDVKM. The CDR3 totals 16 residues. Trimming cost V 6 bases and J 8 bases; bases outside gene matches: 9. The CDR3 nucleotides read TGTGCCAGCAGAGGGGGGACTAGCGGGAGTGGGGATGAGCAGTTCTTC. Residues: CASRGGTSGSGDEQFF.

This clonotype was picked up many times. V usage is TRBV20-1 and J usage is TRBJ2-5; possible D gene TRBD2, 6 bases. Germline V gene data show CDR1 as DFQATT and CDR2 as SNEGSKA (reference sequence). V gave up 2 bases and J gave up 4 bases, with 20 bases separating them. This CDR3 has 16 amino acids. The CDR3 nucleotides are TGCAGTGCTAGAAACGGCGGTACAGTGGGGGGAGAGACCCAGTACTTC. It codes for CSARNGGTVGGETQYF.

This clonotype showed up many times. The V gene is TRBV11-1, the J gene TRBJ2-3, with 7 nucleotides matching TRBD2. CDR1 and CDR2 from the germline V gene are SGHAT and FQDESV (reference sequence). There are 16 residues in the CDR3. Trimming at V came to 4 bases and at J to 7 bases, leaving 14 bases not matched to a gene. The CDR3 nucleotides read TGTGCCAGCAGCTCCCAAGGCGGGAGCCACGGATATACGCAGTATTTT. This translates into CASSSQGGSHGYTQYF.